Presented here are 25 T cell receptor beta chains from one specimen sequenced in a study of shared clonotypes between healthy human individuals. Clones were sequenced by immunoSEQ multiplex PCR, and TCRdb holds only the in-frame ones, with some missing. The table has approximately 500,000 clones, 79% seen once. Sequencing was carried out using PBMCs. These receptors came from a woman in her 40s in good health. Some clones in this sample may be carry-over from other donors' samples.

The rearrangement uses TRBV6-5 and TRBJ1-1; tentatively, D is TRBD1 (6 bases). The germline gives CDR1 MNHEY, CDR2 SVGAGI. V lost 5 bases to trimming and J lost 3 bases, with 16 bases between them. This CDR3 spans 15 amino acids. The DNA of the CDR3 is TGTGCCAGCAGTAGAGGGGGGGCTTTGGACACTGAAGCTTTCTTT. Translating gives CASSRGGALDTEAFF.

The chain uses TRBV5-4 and TRBJ2-3, with TRBD2 matching 8 bases. Per the germline V gene, CDR1 is SGHNT and CDR2 is YYREEE (reference sequence). V lost 1 base and J lost 3; bases outside the gene matches: 7. This CDR3 has 16 residues. Here the CDR3 DNA reads TGTGCCAGCAGCTTGCTCCGGGAGGGGATGACAGATACGCAGTATTTT. Translation: CASSLLREGMTDTQYF.

V gene TRBV15 combines with J gene TRBJ1-4; 9 bases match TRBD1. The CDR3 spans 13 residues. The germline gives CDR1 LNHNV, CDR2 YYDKDF (reference sequence). The V and J ends lost 8 bases and 4 bases, in that order; junction bases with no gene match: 2. CDR3 nucleotide sequence: TGTGCCACCTGGGACAGGGATAATGAAAAACTGTTTTTT. Translated, it gives CATWDRDNEKLFF.

The chain is built from TRBV4-3 and TRBJ2-6; D gene uncertain. V dropped 5 bases and J dropped 5 bases, with 16 bases sitting between them. This CDR3 contains 16 residues. Germline CDR1 and CDR2: LGHNA and YSLEER. The CDR3 spells CASSVTSQSRANVLTF. In nucleotides, the CDR3 is TGCGCCAGCAGCGTCACGTCACAAAGTCGGGCCAACGTCCTGACTTTC.

V gene TRBV7-2 combines with J gene TRBJ2-5, with a tentative D call TRBD2 (6 bases). Germline V gives CDR1 SGHTA, CDR2 FQGNSA. This CDR3 has 11 amino acids. Trimming left V 4 bases short and J 7 bases short, with 7 bases between. The DNA for the CDR3 is TGTGCCAGCAGCTGGGACTGGACCCAGTACTTC. Amino acid sequence: CASSWDWTQYF.

The table lists this clone with a few counts. The rearrangement uses TRBV5-1 and TRBJ1-2, with D possibly being TRBD1 (5 bases). V lost 4 bases and J 8 bases, leaving 18 bases between the germline ends. From germline, CDR1 is SGHRS and CDR2 YFSETQ. The CDR3 runs 14 residues. As DNA, the CDR3 is TGCGCCAGCAGCCTGGACACTGACACTATCGGCTACACCTTC. This translates into CASSLDTDTIGYTF.

This rearrangement joins TRBV28 to TRBJ1-2; 7 bases are shared with TRBD1. In germline, CDR1 is MDHEN, CDR2 SYDVKM. The trim removed 6 bases at V and 1 base at J, leaving 8 bases unmatched. The CDR3 is 15 residues long. In DNA, the CDR3 is TGTGCCAGCAGCTATAGGGACAGAATTAACTATGGCTACACCTTC. It codes for CASSYRDRINYGYTF.

This rearrangement joins TRBV28 to TRBJ2-7, with D tentatively TRBD1 or TRBD2 (5 bases each). V was clipped by 11 bases and J by 0 bases, with 17 bases between them. Germline V gene sequence: CDR1 MDHEN, CDR2 SYDVKM. The CDR3 length is 14 residues. The CDR3 loop reads CACTLRGRSYEQYF. The CDR3 DNA reads TGTGCCTGCACCCTCCGGGGCCGCTCCTACGAGCAGTACTTC.

This clone was counted once. This chain connects TRBV28 to TRBJ2-3; 8 bases map to TRBD2. With V trimmed by 3 bases and J by 4 bases, 6 bases remained unmatched. The V gene's germline CDR1 is MDHEN and CDR2 SYDVKM. The CDR3 runs 15 residues. CDR3 region: CASSLAGGGPDTQYF. The CDR3 DNA follows: TGTGCCAGCAGTTTGGCGGGGGGAGGTCCAGATACGCAGTATTTT.

CDR3 in DNA: TGTGCCTGGAGTGTACGGCAGGGGCGCTCCGGCTATGGCTACACCTTC. Translated, it gives CAWSVRQGRSGYGYTF. The chain links TRBV30 to TRBJ1-2; D may be TRBD1 (6 bases). The CDR3 contains 16 residues. Germline assignment: CDR1 GTSNPN and CDR2 SVGIG (reference sequence). Trimming removed 0 bases at V and 4 bases at J, with 18 bases between.

This clone was counted a few times. The gene calls are TRBV7-8 and TRBJ1-3, with D hard to call. CDR3 length: 14 residues. The germline CDR1 and CDR2 sequences are SGHVS and FQNEAQ. V lost 1 base and J 2 bases, leaving 6 bases between the germline ends. The CDR3 DNA follows: TGTGCCAGCAGCTTAGGAACTACTGGAAACACCATATATTTT. This sequence encodes CASSLGTTGNTIYF.

The chain combines TRBV11-3 with TRBJ2-5; 7 nucleotides agree with TRBD2. The germline gives CDR1 SGHNT, CDR2 YENEEA. This CDR3 has 15 amino acids. V shed 3 bases and J 5 bases; nucleotides not matched to a gene: 9. CDR3 sequence: CASSFEGGPGETQYF. Written as DNA, the CDR3 is TGTGCCAGCAGCTTTGAGGGAGGGCCGGGGGAGACCCAGTACTTC.

This clone appeared many times. Within the sample, other DNA sequences also encode this same CDR3. The chain joins TRBV18 to TRBJ1-2; D uncertain. This CDR3 contains 12 residues. Germline values: CDR1 KGHSH, CDR2 LQKENI. V was clipped by 4 bases and J by 2 bases, with 5 bases between them. The CDR3 bases are TGTGCCAGCTCACTAGACAACTATGGCTACACCTTC. Amino acid sequence: CASSLDNYGYTF. Based on the CDR3 plus reference TRBV18 and TRBJ1-2, the full variable domain is NAGVMQNPRHLVRRRGQEARLRCSPMKGHSHVYWYRQLPEEGLKFMVYLQKENIIDESGMPKERFSAEFPKEGPSILRIQQVVRGDSAAYFCASSLDNYGYTFGSGTRLTVV.

The rearrangement joins TRBV5-3 to TRBJ2-7; 15 positions match TRBD2. TRBV5-3 is annotated as an ORF whose role is uncertain. Trimming at V came to 3 bases and at J to 4 bases, leaving 5 bases not matched to a gene. CDR3 length: 16 residues. The CDR3 DNA is TGTGCCAGAAGCTCTCGGACTAGCGGGAGGGATTACGAGCAGTACTTC. Translation: CARSSRTSGRDYEQYF.

The rearrangement links TRBV28 to TRBJ2-3, with 15 bases identical to TRBD2. Unmatched junction bases numbered 5, after V lost 8 bases and J lost 2 bases. There are 16 residues in the CDR3. The germline V gene encodes CDR1 MDHEN and CDR2 SYDVKM. CDR3 region: CASCGTSGRSTDTQYF. CDR3 sequence (DNA): TGTGCCAGCTGTGGGACTAGCGGGAGGTCCACAGATACGCAGTATTTT.

The V call is TRBV28, the J call TRBJ1-2, with a tentative D call TRBD1 (5 bases). The V gene lost 3 bases and the J gene lost 1 base, with 12 bases spanning the gap. Germline V gene lookup returns CDR1 MDHEN and CDR2 SYDVKM. The CDR3 spans 15 residues. Here the CDR3 reads CASSFPQGGNYGYTF. The CDR3 DNA reads TGTGCCAGCAGTTTTCCCCAGGGAGGTAACTATGGCTACACCTTC.

This clone was counted a single time. The J gene is TRBJ1-4, the V gene TRBV29-1; D is ambiguous. The V end lost 5 bases, the J end lost 7 bases, and 17 bases lay between the germline ends. Germline V lookup: CDR1 SQVTM, CDR2 ANQGSEA. The CDR3 runs to 14 residues. CDR3 sequence reads: CSVLAPSNGEKLFF. For the CDR3, the DNA is TGCAGCGTTCTGGCCCCCTCGAACGGTGAAAAACTGTTTTTT.

The genes are TRBV2 and TRBJ2-3, with 7 positions matching TRBD2. Germline V gene lookup returns CDR1 SNHLY and CDR2 FYNNEI. V was pared by 3 bases and J by 1 base, with 4 bases of the junction left unmatched. CDR3 length equals 15 residues. CDR3 sequence reads: CASSDGGEGTDTQYF. The CDR3 DNA sequence: TGTGCCAGCAGTGATGGGGGGGAGGGCACAGATACGCAGTATTTT.

This chain uses TRBV9 with TRBJ2-7; 9 bases line up with TRBD2. J gave up 7 bases and V 4 bases, and 15 bases lay outside the gene matches. There are 16 residues in the CDR3. Germline V gives CDR1 SGDLS, CDR2 YYNGEE. CDR3 bases: TGTGCCAGCAGCCAGGGAGCGGGTGCGGGAGGGGGAGAGCAGTACTTC. This codes for CASSQGAGAGGGEQYF.

The chain uses TRBV7-2 and TRBJ1-3, with unresolved D. Germline V gene lookup returns CDR1 SGHTA and CDR2 FQGNSA. This CDR3 has 15 amino acids. Trimming pared 2 bases from V and 0 bases from J, leaving 8 bases between. CDR3 sequence (DNA): TGTGCCAGCAGCTTACAGGCCTACTCTGGAAACACCATATATTTT. It translates to CASSLQAYSGNTIYF. The variable domain in full, with the rest retrieved from reference TRBV7-2 and TRBJ1-3, is GAGVSQSPSNKVTEKGKDVELRCDPISGHTALYWYRQSLGQGLEFLIYFQGNSAPDKSGLPSDRFSAERTGGSVSTLTIQRTQQEDSAVYLCASSLQAYSGNTIYFGEGSWLTVV.

The chain has TRBV28 and TRBJ2-1; 7 bases fit TRBD2. This CDR3 has 15 residues. The ends lost 6 bases at V and 0 bases at J; junction bases unmatched: 5. Germline V gene data show CDR1 as MDHEN and CDR2 as SYDVKM. CDR3 residues: CASRRELRSYNEQFF. As DNA, the CDR3 is TGTGCCAGCAGGCGGGAGCTACGCTCCTACAATGAGCAGTTCTTC.

This clone was counted between two and nine times. The CDR3 nucleotides are TGTGCCAGCAGCTTAAGTTCCCAGGCGAACACCGGGGAGCTGTTTTTT. This codes for CASSLSSQANTGELFF. The gene calls are TRBV7-8 and TRBJ2-2; the D is unclear. This CDR3 comprises 16 residues. Between the trimmed V and J ends, which lost 2 bases and 0 bases, there was a span of 10 bases. In germline, CDR1 is SGHVS, CDR2 FQNEAQ. The whole variable domain, filled in from reference TRBV7-8 and TRBJ2-2, reads GAGVSQSPRYKVAKRGQDVALRCDPISGHVSLFWYQQALGQGPEFLTYFQNEAQLDKSGLPSDRFFAERPEGSVSTLKIQRTQQEDSAVYLCASSLSSQANTGELFFGEGSRLTVL.

This clone has only one observation. This sequence joins TRBV4-1 and TRBJ2-6; D might be TRBD2 (5 bases). V was cut by 4 bases and J by 4 bases, with 17 bases left in between. CDR3 length: 17 residues. The germline V gene has CDR1 MGHRA and CDR2 YSYEKL. The CDR3 loop reads CASSPLLTREGANVLTF. CDR3 in DNA: TGCGCCAGCAGCCCCCTCCTGACGAGGGAGGGGGCCAACGTCCTGACTTTC.

The chain links TRBV28 to TRBJ1-4, with TRBD1 identical over 7 bases. This CDR3 has 15 amino acids. Losses at the gene ends were 5 bases for V and 7 bases for J; bases not matched to a gene: 10. Germline values: CDR1 MDHEN, CDR2 SYDVKM. As DNA, the CDR3 is TGTGCCAGCAGTCCCGGGGACAGAAGCGTTGAAAAACTGTTTTTT. This codes for CASSPGDRSVEKLFF.

The chain is built from TRBV4-1 and TRBJ2-5; TRBD2 matches at 12 bases. The CDR3 is 17 amino acids. V shed 1 base, J shed 4 bases, and the junction held 7 bases outside the gene matches. Per germline, CDR1 MGHRA and CDR2 YSYEKL. The CDR3 bases are TGCGCCAGCAGCCAAGCAGGGCTAGCGGGAGGGAGAGAGACCCAGTACTTC. Amino acids: CASSQAGLAGGRETQYF.